The rows below give T cell receptor beta chains drawn from one sample of a study of blood T cells in healthy people across ages. TCRdb reprocessed the 5' RACE reads via MiXCR and lists one record per CDR3 protein. The repertoire holds approximately 350,000 distinct CDR3 sequences, with roughly half as singletons. Sequenced input: blood. The receptor set was obtained from a man aged 55-75 years in good health. The CDR3 runs from the conserved cysteine through the conserved F or W. The D gene is left open where the match is weak. Only some rows state a clone size, as once, few, many or a class for expanded clones.

cdr3_nt: TGTGCCAGCAGTATTACCGGGGTCACAGATACGCAGTATTTT; cdr3_aa: CASSITGVTDTQYF; d_call: -; j_call: TRBJ2-3; v_call: TRBV27; clone_size: -
cdr3_nt: TGTGCCAGCAGCCAGATAACTACCACTGAAGCTTTCTTT; cdr3_aa: CASSQITTTEAFF; d_call: -; j_call: TRBJ1-1; v_call: TRBV3-1; clone_size: many
cdr3_nt: TGTGCCATCGAAGGGGACACCCGAGAGACCCAGTACTTC; cdr3_aa: CAIEGDTRETQYF; d_call: -; j_call: TRBJ2-5; v_call: TRBV10-3; clone_size: -
cdr3_nt: TGTGCCAGCAGTCTACAGGGCTTGGAGGGCTACACCTTC; cdr3_aa: CASSLQGLEGYTF; d_call: -; j_call: TRBJ1-2; v_call: TRBV27; clone_size: -
cdr3_nt: TGTGCCAGCAGCTTGGCGGGAGGCTCAGAGACCCAGTACTTC; cdr3_aa: CASSLAGGSETQYF; d_call: TRBD2; j_call: TRBJ2-5; v_call: TRBV5-4; clone_size: -
cdr3_nt: TGTGCCAGCAGTCGAAGGAGTACAGGGTACTACGAGCAGTACTTC; cdr3_aa: CASSRRSTGYYEQYF; d_call: -; j_call: TRBJ2-7; v_call: TRBV12-3/TRBV12-4; clone_size: many
cdr3_nt: TGTGCCACCAGCAGGTCCCGGGACAGGGATCGCGCTGGTGGCTACACCTTC; cdr3_aa: CATSRSRDRDRAGGYTF; d_call: TRBD1; j_call: TRBJ1-2; v_call: TRBV15; clone_size: -
cdr3_nt: TGCAGTGCTAGAATAACAGGGGGCCTCTATGGCTACACCTTC; cdr3_aa: CSARITGGLYGYTF; d_call: TRBD1; j_call: TRBJ1-2; v_call: TRBV20-1; clone_size: -
cdr3_nt: TGTGCCAGCACCCAGATGGAGGCAGGGGGTAGGGGGGAGCAGTTCTTC; cdr3_aa: CASTQMEAGGRGEQFF; d_call: TRBD1; j_call: TRBJ2-1; v_call: TRBV7-8; clone_size: -
cdr3_nt: TGTGCCAGCAGCTTAACCCAGGTGACCTACGAGCAGTACTTC; cdr3_aa: CASSLTQVTYEQYF; d_call: -; j_call: TRBJ2-7; v_call: TRBV7-2; clone_size: -
cdr3_nt: TGTGCCAGCAGCTTAGGCACGGGGTGGTCCCACAATGAGCAGTTCTTC; cdr3_aa: CASSLGTGWSHNEQFF; d_call: -; j_call: TRBJ2-1; v_call: TRBV7-2; clone_size: -